Listed here are 9 T cell receptor beta chains from one sample, sequenced in a study of blood T cells in healthy people across ages. Primers used in a second PCR of roughly 7 to 11 cycles were a sample-barcoded 5' primer and a J-beta primer mix. TCRdb redid the calling of the 5' RACE reads with MiXCR, one entry per CDR3 protein. Counted here are under 1 million distinct CDR3 sequences, under 45% occurring once; the ten biggest clones make up around 21%. Sequencing was carried out using blood. The receptors were sampled from a man aged 55 to 70 in good health.

This clonotype was recorded a few times. The chain employs TRBV10-3 and TRBJ2-7; D remains unclear. The CDR3 contains 11 residues. Deletions cut 9 bases from V and 7 bases from J, with 13 bases between. Per the germline V gene, CDR1 is ENHRY and CDR2 is SYGVKD. CDR3 residues: CAIGPADEQYF. Here the CDR3 DNA reads TGTGCCATAGGGCCCGCCGATGAGCAGTACTTC.

For this clonotype: This CDR3 fails to terminate in the conserved phenylalanine or tryptophan, so it likely reflects a read error. The V call is TRBV20-1, the J call TRBJ2-7; 9 bases match TRBD1. V dropped 6 bases and J dropped 3; count of bases not matched to a gene: 6. Germline V lookup: CDR1 DFQATT, CDR2 SNEGSKA (reference sequence). CDR3 length: 13 amino acids. As DNA, the CDR3 is TGCAGTGCCGGGACAGGGAAGGACTACGAGCAGTACTTG. Encoded protein: CSAGTGKDYEQYL.

This clonotype was counted between two and nine times. This chain joins TRBV5-1 and TRBJ1-1; D is possibly TRBD1 (6 bases). There are 14 residues in the CDR3. Between the trimmed V and J ends, which lost 6 bases and 4 bases, there was a span of 16 bases. Germline CDR1 SGHRS, CDR2 YFSETQ. CDR3 sequence: CASTTGGLTTEAFF. The CDR3 nucleotides are TGCGCCAGCACCACCGGGGGCCTGACCACTGAAGCTTTCTTT.

This clonotype was recorded once. This sequence joins TRBV11-3 and TRBJ2-3, with 8 bases matching TRBD2. Losses at the gene ends were 0 bases for V and 5 bases for J; bases not matched to a gene: 10. The CDR3 extends over 17 amino acids. Germline assignment: CDR1 SGHNT and CDR2 YENEEA. The CDR3 DNA reads as TGTGCCAGCAGCTTAGATCCAGCGGGGGACCCAGTAGATACGCAGTATTTT. Its protein is CASSLDPAGDPVDTQYF.

The chain carries TRBV4-3 and TRBJ1-2; D is unresolved. V gave up 3 bases and J gave up 6 bases, with 11 bases separating them. The CDR3 contains 13 residues. CDR1 is LGHNA and CDR2 is YSLEER in the germline V gene. DNA of the CDR3: TGCGCCAGCAGCCAGGAAGGGAATGATGGCTACACCTTC. Translating it yields CASSQEGNDGYTF.

The chain is built from TRBV7-2 and TRBJ1-5; perhaps TRBD1 as D (5 bases). V lost 5 bases to trimming and J lost 4 bases, with 18 bases between them. Germline V gene sequence: CDR1 SGHTA, CDR2 FQGNSA. The CDR3 covers 16 residues. CDR3 nucleotide sequence: TGTGCCAGCAGCCCCCCAGGGCCCTTCGGTAATCAGCCCCAGCATTTT. Its protein product is CASSPPGPFGNQPQHF.

This clonotype appeared many times. This sequence joins TRBV6-1 and TRBJ2-7; tentative D call: TRBD1 (6 bases). CDR1 is MNHNS and CDR2 is SASEGT in the germline V gene. This CDR3 is 13 amino acids long. Trimming pared 4 bases from V and 3 bases from J, leaving 10 bases between. In DNA form, the CDR3 reads TGTGCCAGCAGTGCTGGGGGCGGCTACGAGCAGTACTTC. It yields the protein CASSAGGGYEQYF.

This clonotype was seen a handful of times. The chain employs TRBV2 and TRBJ2-7; D is possibly TRBD1 (6 bases). The CDR3 covers 14 residues. Between the trimmed V and J ends, which lost 1 base and 3 bases, there was a span of 10 bases. Germline loops: CDR1 SNHLY, CDR2 FYNNEI. CDR3: CASSEEGGGYEQYF. CDR3 DNA: TGTGCCAGCAGTGAAGAAGGGGGTGGCTACGAGCAGTACTTC.

The chain uses TRBV20-1 and TRBJ2-3; D gene uncertain. The germline CDR1 and CDR2 sequences are DFQATT and SNEGSKA (reference sequence). This CDR3 region has 14 residues. V lost 1 base and J lost 0, with 8 bases in between. The CDR3 region is CSARVASSTDTQYF. CDR3 DNA: TGCAGTGCTAGAGTTGCCAGCAGCACAGATACGCAGTATTTT.